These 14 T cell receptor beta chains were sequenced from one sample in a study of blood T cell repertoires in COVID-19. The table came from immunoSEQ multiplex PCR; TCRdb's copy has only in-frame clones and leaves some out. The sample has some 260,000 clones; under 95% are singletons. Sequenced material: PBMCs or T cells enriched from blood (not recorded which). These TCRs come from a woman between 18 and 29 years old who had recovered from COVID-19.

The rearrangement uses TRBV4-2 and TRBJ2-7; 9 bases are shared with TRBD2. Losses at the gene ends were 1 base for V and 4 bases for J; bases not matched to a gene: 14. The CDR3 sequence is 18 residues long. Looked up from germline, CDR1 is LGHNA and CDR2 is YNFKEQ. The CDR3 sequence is CASSQAGMFSSGIYEQYF. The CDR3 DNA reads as TGTGCCAGCAGCCAAGCGGGGATGTTTTCTAGCGGGATTTACGAGCAGTACTTC.

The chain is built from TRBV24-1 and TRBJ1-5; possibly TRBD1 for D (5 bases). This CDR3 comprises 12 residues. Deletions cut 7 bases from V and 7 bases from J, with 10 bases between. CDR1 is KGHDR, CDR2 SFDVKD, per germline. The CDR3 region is CATSVGGQPQHF. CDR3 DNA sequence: TGTGCCACCAGCGTGGGGGGACAGCCCCAGCATTTT.

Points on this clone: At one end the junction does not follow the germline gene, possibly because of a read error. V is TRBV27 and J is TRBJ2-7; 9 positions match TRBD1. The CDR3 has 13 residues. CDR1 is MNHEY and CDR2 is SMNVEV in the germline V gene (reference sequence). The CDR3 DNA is TGTGCCAGCAACAGGGGGCCCTCCCACGAGCAGTACTTC. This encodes CASNRGPSHEQYF.

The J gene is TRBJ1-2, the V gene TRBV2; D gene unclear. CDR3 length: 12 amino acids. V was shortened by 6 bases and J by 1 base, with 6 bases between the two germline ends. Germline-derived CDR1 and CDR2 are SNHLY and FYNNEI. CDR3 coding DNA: TGTGCCAGCAGGGCTTATAACTATGGCTACACCTTC. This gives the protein CASRAYNYGYTF. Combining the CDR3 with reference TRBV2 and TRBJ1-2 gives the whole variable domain EPEVTQTPSHQVTQMGQEVILRCVPISNHLYFYWYRQILGQKVEFLVSFYNNEISEKSEIFDDQFSVERPDGSNFTLKIRSTKLEDSAMYFCASRAYNYGYTFGSGTRLTVV.

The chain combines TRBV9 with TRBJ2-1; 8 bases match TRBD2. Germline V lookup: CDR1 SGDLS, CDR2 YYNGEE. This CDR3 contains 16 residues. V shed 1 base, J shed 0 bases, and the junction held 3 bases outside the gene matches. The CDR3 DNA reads TGTGCCAGCAGCGTAACAACTAGCGGCTCCTACAATGAGCAGTTCTTC. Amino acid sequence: CASSVTTSGSYNEQFF. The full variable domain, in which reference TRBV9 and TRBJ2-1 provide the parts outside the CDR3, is DSGVTQTPKHLITATGQRVTLRCSPRSGDLSVYWYQQSLDQGLQFLIQYYNGEERAKGNILERFSAQQFPDLHSELNLSSLELGDSALYFCASSVTTSGSYNEQFFGPGTRLTVL.

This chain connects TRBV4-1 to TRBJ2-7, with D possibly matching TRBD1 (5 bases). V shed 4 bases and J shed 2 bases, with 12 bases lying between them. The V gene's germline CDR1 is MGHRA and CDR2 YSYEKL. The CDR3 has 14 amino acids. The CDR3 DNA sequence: TGCGCCAGCAGCCCTTCGCAGGGTACCTACGAGCAGTACTTC. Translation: CASSPSQGTYEQYF.

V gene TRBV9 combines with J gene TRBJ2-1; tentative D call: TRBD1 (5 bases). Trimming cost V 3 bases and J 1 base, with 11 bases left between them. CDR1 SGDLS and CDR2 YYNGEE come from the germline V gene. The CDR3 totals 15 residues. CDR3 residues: CASSGWGSSYNEQFF. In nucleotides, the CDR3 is TGTGCCAGCAGCGGGTGGGGCTCTTCCTACAATGAGCAGTTCTTC.

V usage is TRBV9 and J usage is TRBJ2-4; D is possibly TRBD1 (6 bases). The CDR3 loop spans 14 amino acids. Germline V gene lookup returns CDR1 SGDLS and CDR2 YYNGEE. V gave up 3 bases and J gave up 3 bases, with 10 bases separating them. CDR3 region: CASSGSRGKNIQYF. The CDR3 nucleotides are TGTGCCAGCAGCGGCAGCAGGGGCAAAAACATTCAGTACTTC.

In DNA, the CDR3 is TGTGCCAGCAGCCAATGGCAGACAGGGTGGGAGGTGTTGGATGGCTACACCTTC. The encoded protein is CASSQWQTGWEVLDGYTF. The gene calls are TRBV4-2 and TRBJ1-2; 7 bases fit TRBD1. The ends lost 2 bases at V and 6 bases at J; junction bases unmatched: 18. Germline V gives CDR1 LGHNA, CDR2 YNFKEQ. The CDR3 runs to 18 residues.

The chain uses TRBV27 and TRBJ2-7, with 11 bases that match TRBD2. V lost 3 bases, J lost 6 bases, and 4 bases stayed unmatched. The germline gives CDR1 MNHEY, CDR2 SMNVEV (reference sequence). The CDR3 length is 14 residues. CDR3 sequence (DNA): TGTGCCAGCAGTTTGACACTAGCGGGAGCCGAGCAGTACTTC. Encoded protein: CASSLTLAGAEQYF.

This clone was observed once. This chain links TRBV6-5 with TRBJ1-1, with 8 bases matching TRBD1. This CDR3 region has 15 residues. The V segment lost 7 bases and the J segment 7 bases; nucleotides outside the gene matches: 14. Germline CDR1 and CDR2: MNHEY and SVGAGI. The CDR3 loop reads CASNLLGSGGHEAFF. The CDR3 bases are TGTGCCAGCAACCTCCTTGGCTCAGGGGGCCATGAAGCTTTCTTT.

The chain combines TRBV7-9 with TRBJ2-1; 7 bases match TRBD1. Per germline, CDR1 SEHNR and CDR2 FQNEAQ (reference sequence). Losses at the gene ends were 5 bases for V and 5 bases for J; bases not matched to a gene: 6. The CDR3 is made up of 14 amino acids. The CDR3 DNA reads TGTGCCAGCAGCCACCTGGGACAGAACAATGAGCAGTTCTTC. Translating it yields CASSHLGQNNEQFF.

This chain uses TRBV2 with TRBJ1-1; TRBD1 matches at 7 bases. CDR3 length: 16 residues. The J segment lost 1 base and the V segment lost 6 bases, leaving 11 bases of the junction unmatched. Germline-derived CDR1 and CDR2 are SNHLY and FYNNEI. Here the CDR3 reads CASRTRPTGANTEAFF. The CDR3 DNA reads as TGTGCCAGCAGGACACGACCTACAGGGGCGAACACTGAAGCTTTCTTT. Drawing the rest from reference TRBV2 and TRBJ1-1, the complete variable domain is EPEVTQTPSHQVTQMGQEVILRCVPISNHLYFYWYRQILGQKVEFLVSFYNNEISEKSEIFDDQFSVERPDGSNFTLKIRSTKLEDSAMYFCASRTRPTGANTEAFFGQGTRLTVV.

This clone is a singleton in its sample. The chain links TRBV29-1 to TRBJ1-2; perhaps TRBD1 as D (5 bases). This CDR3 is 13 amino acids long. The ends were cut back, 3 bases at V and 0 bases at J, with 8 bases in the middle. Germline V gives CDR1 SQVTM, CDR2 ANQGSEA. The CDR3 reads CSVDTGANYGYTF. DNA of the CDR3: TGCAGCGTTGACACAGGCGCTAACTATGGCTACACCTTC.